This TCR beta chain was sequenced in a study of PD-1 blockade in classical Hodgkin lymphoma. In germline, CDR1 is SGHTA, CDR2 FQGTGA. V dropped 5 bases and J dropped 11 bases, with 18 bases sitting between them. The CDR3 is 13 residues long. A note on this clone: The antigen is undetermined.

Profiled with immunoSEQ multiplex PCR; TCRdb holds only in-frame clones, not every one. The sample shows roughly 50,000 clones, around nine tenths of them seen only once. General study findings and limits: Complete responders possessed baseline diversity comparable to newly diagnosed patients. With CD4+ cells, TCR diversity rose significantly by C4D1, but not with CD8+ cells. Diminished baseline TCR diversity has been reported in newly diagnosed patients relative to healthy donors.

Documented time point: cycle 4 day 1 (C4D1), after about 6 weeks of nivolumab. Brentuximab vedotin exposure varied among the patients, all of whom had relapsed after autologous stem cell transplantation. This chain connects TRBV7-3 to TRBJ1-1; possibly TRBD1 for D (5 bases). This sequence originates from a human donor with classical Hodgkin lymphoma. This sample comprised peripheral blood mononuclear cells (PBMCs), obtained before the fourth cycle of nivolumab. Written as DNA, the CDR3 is TGTGCCAGCAGCCAGGACACCAACACGAAGGCTTTCTTT. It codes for CASSQDTNTKAFF.